Below are 25 T cell receptor beta chains sequenced from a single sample in a study of T-cell reconstitution after alpha-beta-depleted transplantation in children. Preparation of the TCRbeta library involved a method that used unique molecular identifiers. TCRdb ran MiXCR on the PCR reads and lists one entry per CDR3 protein. The sample includes fewer than 550,000 distinct CDR3 sequences, 10% to 13% seen only once; the top ten take around 2%. The sequenced sample was PBMCs, obtained before TCRalphabeta/CD19-depleted stem cell transplant. The receptors were gathered from a child aged 2 to 10 with inherited bone marrow failure, due to receive a stem cell transplant.

This clonotype occurred many times. This rearrangement joins TRBV5-1 to TRBJ2-3, with D perhaps TRBD2 (6 bases). The CDR3 is 15 residues long. Trimming removed 2 bases from V and 2 bases from J, with 12 bases in between. Germline V gene sequence: CDR1 SGHRS, CDR2 YFSETQ. CDR3 protein: CASSFTGLNTDTQYF. The CDR3 nucleotides are TGCGCCAGCAGCTTTACGGGACTCAACACAGATACGCAGTATTTT.

As for this clonotype: This could be a read error, since a much larger clone is one nucleotide away. Here the CDR3 omits its conserved ending phenylalanine or tryptophan, so a read error is the likely source. The rearrangement uses TRBV29-1 and TRBJ2-1, with D uncertain. The CDR3 totals 14 residues. V lost 4 bases and J lost 7, with 17 bases in between. Germline CDR1 SQVTM, CDR2 ANQGSEA. Here the CDR3 reads CSVVRPSSTNEQFL. The CDR3 nucleotides read TGCAGCGTTGTCCGCCCCTCTTCTACTAATGAGCAGTTCCTC.

In this sample, this clonotype turned up many times. The chain recombines TRBV6-5 with TRBJ2-1; 8 nucleotides match TRBD2. J was trimmed by 5 bases and V by 0 bases; bases with no gene match: 3. CDR3 length: 15 residues. Germline values: CDR1 MNHEY, CDR2 SVGAGI. CDR3 coding DNA: TGTGCCAGCAGTTACTCGGGGACTAGTCACAATGAGCAGTTCTTC. Amino acid sequence: CASSYSGTSHNEQFF.

This clonotype was seen a few times. The chain couples TRBV7-8 to TRBJ2-7; 10 bases line up with TRBD2. CDR1 is SGHVS, CDR2 FQNEAQ, per germline. The CDR3 covers 15 residues. J lost 9 bases, V lost 0 bases, and 8 bases had no gene match. DNA for the CDR3: TGTGCCAGCAGCTTAGCGTTGTCGTTAGCGGGAGGGCAGTACTTC. Translated: CASSLALSLAGGQYF.

The table lists this clonotype with many counts. The chain employs TRBV7-9 and TRBJ2-2; possibly TRBD1 for D (5 bases). Trimming took off 3 bases at V and 13 bases at J, with 21 bases between the two ends. The CDR3 is 15 amino acids. In germline, CDR1 is SEHNR, CDR2 FQNEAQ (reference sequence). Written as DNA, the CDR3 is TGTGCCAGCAGCTTGACAGCTCCTTTGACCCGCGGGCTGTTTTTT. Its translation is CASSLTAPLTRGLFF. Looking up the rest from reference TRBV7-9 and TRBJ2-2 gives the full variable domain: DTGVSQNPRHKITKRGQNVTFRCDPISEHNRLYWYRQTLGQGPEFLTYFQNEAQLEKSRLLSDRFSAERPKGSFSTLEIQRTEQGDSAMYLCASSLTAPLTRGLFFGEGSRLTVL.

This clonotype has a count of ten or more. This sequence joins TRBV20-1 and TRBJ2-2, with 11 bases lining up with TRBD1. CDR3 length: 16 amino acids. V was clipped by 7 bases and J by 6 bases; unmatched bases: 13. Germline V gives CDR1 DFQATT, CDR2 SNEGSKA (reference sequence). CDR3 DNA sequence: TGCAGTGTACCACGGGACAGGGGGTGGTTGGCCGGGGAGCTGTTTTTT. It yields the protein CSVPRDRGWLAGELFF.

In this sample, this clonotype turned up many times. The chain combines TRBV12-3 or TRBV12-4 with TRBJ2-6, with 8 nucleotides matching TRBD2. Trimming cost V 7 bases and J 2 bases; bases outside gene matches: 4. This CDR3 has 15 residues. The CDR3 DNA reads TGTGCCAGCAAAAAGGGACTAGCTGGGGCCAACGTCCTGACTTTC. Protein product: CASKKGLAGANVLTF.

Ten or more counts support this clonotype. V usage is TRBV7-9 and J usage is TRBJ2-5; 7 bases are shared with TRBD1. There are 15 residues in the CDR3. Losses at the gene ends were 4 bases for V and 1 base for J; bases not matched to a gene: 6. Germline lookup yields CDR1 SEHNR and CDR2 FQNEAQ (reference sequence). The CDR3 loop reads CASSSRDSFQETQYF. The CDR3, as DNA: TGTGCCAGCAGCTCCCGGGACAGCTTCCAAGAGACCCAGTACTTC.

This chain links TRBV12-3 or TRBV12-4 with TRBJ2-1; 9 bases are a match to TRBD2. The CDR3 runs to 15 residues. V lost 6 bases to trimming and J lost 9 bases; unmatched junction nucleotides: 12. The CDR3 DNA sequence: TGTGCCAGCAGGCTAGGTAGCGGGAGTTGGAGTGAGCAGTTCTTC. Translated: CASRLGSGSWSEQFF.

This clonotype was observed at least ten times. J is TRBJ1-5 and V is TRBV20-1; D gene uncertain. CDR1 DFQATT and CDR2 SNEGSKA come from the germline V gene (reference sequence). The CDR3 has 13 residues. Trimming removed 3 bases at V and 0 bases at J, with 6 bases between. The DNA for the CDR3 is TGCAGTGCTAGTGGGGATAGCAATCAGCCCCAGCATTTT. As protein: CSASGDSNQPQHF.

CDR3 in amino acids: CASSGTGGNYGYTF. As DNA, the CDR3 is TGTGCCAGCAGTGGGACAGGGGGTAACTATGGCTACACCTTC. The V and J genes are TRBV25-1 and TRBJ1-2; the match to TRBD1 covers 10 bases. This CDR3 spans 14 amino acids. Trimming removed 4 bases from V and 1 base from J; junction bases left unmatched: 0. Per germline, CDR1 MGHDK and CDR2 SYGVNS.

This clonotype was recorded many times. This CDR3 reads CASSLTLGQQNTEAFF. In DNA, the CDR3 is TGTGCCAGCAGCTTAACTTTGGGACAGCAAAACACTGAAGCTTTCTTT. This chain links TRBV7-8 with TRBJ1-1; 7 nucleotides match TRBD1. V was clipped by 2 bases and J by 2 bases; unmatched bases: 8. Germline values: CDR1 SGHVS, CDR2 FQNEAQ. This CDR3 has 16 amino acids.

This clonotype was seen at least ten times. The rearrangement links TRBV7-8 to TRBJ2-2; TRBD1 is a possible D gene (6 bases). The length of the CDR3 is 13 residues. V was shortened by 5 bases and J by 4 bases, with 8 bases between the two germline ends. Per germline, CDR1 SGHVS and CDR2 FQNEAQ. The DNA of the CDR3 is TGTGCCAGCAGCGACAGGAGCACCGGGGAGCTGTTTTTT. Translation: CASSDRSTGELFF.

On this clonotype: This may be a read error, as it is one base from a much larger clone. The rearrangement joins TRBV4-3 to TRBJ2-1; 7 bases are shared with TRBD2. The CDR3 is 19 amino acids. Germline V lookup: CDR1 LGHNA, CDR2 YSLEER. The CDR3 reads CASSQAFGGSGVSYDEQFF. The CDR3 DNA sequence: TGCGCCAGCAGCCAAGCTTTTGGGGGGAGCGGGGTCTCCTACGATGAGCAGTTCTTC.

The chain combines TRBV20-1 with TRBJ1-2, with D perhaps TRBD1 (6 bases). Germline V CDR1 and CDR2: DFQATT, SNEGSKA (reference sequence). This CDR3 region has 12 residues. DNA for the CDR3: TGCAGCTCAAACCCAGGGGACTATGGCTACACCTTC. Amino acid sequence: CSSNPGDYGYTF.

This clonotype came up many times. The chain recombines TRBV18 with TRBJ2-5; D unresolved. Trimming removed 2 bases at V and 4 bases at J, with 8 bases between. The germline V gene has CDR1 KGHSH and CDR2 LQKENI. The CDR3 has 13 residues. The DNA for the CDR3 is TGTGCCAGCTCACCAACCTACGGAGAGACCCAGTACTTC. Translation: CASSPTYGETQYF.

At least ten counts were recorded for this clonotype. The chain has TRBV4-3 and TRBJ2-7; weak D call: TRBD1 (6 bases). In germline, CDR1 is LGHNA, CDR2 YSLEER. With 1 base removed from V and 6 bases from J, the gap between germline ends came to 16 bases. The CDR3 spans 15 residues. The CDR3 DNA reads TGCGCCAGCAGCCAAGTACTGGACAGCCTACCCGAGCAGTACTTC. Its translation is CASSQVLDSLPEQYF.

This clonotype was seen many times. The chain carries TRBV10-3 and TRBJ2-7, with D tentatively TRBD1 (7 bases). The CDR3 runs 15 residues. V was pared by 0 bases and J by 4 bases, with 13 bases between. CDR1 is ENHRY, CDR2 SYGVKD, per germline. The CDR3 protein is CAISESAGGKYEQYF. The CDR3 DNA sequence: TGTGCCATCAGTGAGTCGGCAGGGGGGAAGTACGAGCAGTACTTC.

This clonotype was observed at least ten times. The V and J genes are TRBV3-1 and TRBJ2-1; the D call may be TRBD1 or TRBD2 (5 bases each). The V end lost 6 bases, the J end lost 8 bases, and 20 bases lay between the germline ends. The CDR3 has 15 amino acids. Germline V CDR1 and CDR2: LGHDT, YNNKEL (reference sequence). CDR3 nucleotides: TGTGCCAGCAGGGGGCCGGGACCCTCGCTCCATGAGCAGTTCTTC. Its translation: CASRGPGPSLHEQFF.

As for this clonotype: A read error is possible here, since a much larger clone lies one base away. The rearrangement uses TRBV5-1 and TRBJ2-3; tentative D call: TRBD2 (6 bases). The CDR3 extends over 17 amino acids. Trimming cost V 1 base and J 1 base, with 16 bases left between them. Germline lookup yields CDR1 SGHRS and CDR2 YFSETQ. CDR3 loop: CASSLRALARGTDTQYF. The CDR3 DNA reads TGCGCCAGCAGCTTGCGTGCCCTAGCGAGAGGCACAGATACGCAGTATTTT.

V gene TRBV29-1 combines with J gene TRBJ2-1, with a tentative D call TRBD1 (6 bases). Trimming took 0 bases from V and 7 from J, leaving 10 bases between them. The germline V gene has CDR1 SQVTM and CDR2 ANQGSEA. The CDR3 loop spans 13 amino acids. CDR3: CSVEDWGRNEQFF. CDR3 in DNA: TGCAGCGTTGAAGACTGGGGGCGGAATGAGCAGTTCTTC.

This clonotype was counted only a few times. J is TRBJ1-6 and V is TRBV27; D is possibly TRBD1 (5 bases). This CDR3 has 18 amino acids. The V end was cut by 5 bases, the J end by 0 bases, with 17 bases between. CDR1 and CDR2 (germline): MNHEY, SMNVEV (reference sequence). CDR3 DNA sequence: TGTGCCAGCAGTCTCGGGACGGATCCAAGCTCCTATAATTCACCCCTCCACTTT. Encoded protein: CASSLGTDPSSYNSPLHF.

This clonotype was found many times. This chain joins TRBV19 and TRBJ2-2; tentatively, D is TRBD1 (5 bases). The CDR3 runs to 15 residues. V dropped 0 bases and J dropped 0 bases, with 5 bases sitting between them. Germline V gene data show CDR1 as LNHDA and CDR2 as SQIVND (reference sequence). The CDR3 spells CASSIEGANTGELFF. The CDR3 DNA is TGTGCCAGTAGTATAGAAGGGGCGAACACCGGGGAGCTGTTTTTT. Looking up the rest from reference TRBV19 and TRBJ2-2 gives the full variable domain: DGGITQSPKYLFRKEGQNVTLSCEQNLNHDAMYWYRQDPGQGLRLIYYSQIVNDFQKGDIAEGYSVSREKKESFPLTVTSAQKNPTAFYLCASSIEGANTGELFFGEGSRLTVL.

This clonotype was seen ten or more times. The V and J genes are TRBV6-2 or TRBV6-3 and TRBJ2-7; 9 positions match TRBD2. CDR3 length equals 15 residues. Germline-derived CDR1 and CDR2 are MNHEY and SVGEGT. J gave up 5 bases and V 7 bases, and 12 bases lay outside the gene matches. Written as DNA, the CDR3 is TGTGCCAGCATTGGAGCGGGACTAGCCTACAACGAGCAGTACTTC. It specifies CASIGAGLAYNEQYF.

This clonotype was observed a few times. V usage is TRBV30 and J usage is TRBJ2-2; 7 bases are a match to TRBD1. The CDR3 contains 14 residues. Unmatched junction bases numbered 4, after V lost 5 bases and J lost 1 base. Germline CDR1 is GTSNPN and CDR2 is SVGIG (reference sequence). CDR3 in amino acids: CAWLQGQNTGELFF. The CDR3 DNA reads TGTGCCTGGTTACAGGGGCAGAACACCGGGGAGCTGTTTTTT.